The 13 T cell receptor beta chains presented below share a single source sample, sequenced in a study of T cell clonality in common variable immunodeficiency. Here immunoSEQ multiplex PCR was the method, and the copy in TCRdb shows in-frame clones only, minus some. The data show approximately 30,000 clones, with none appearing a single time. Input material: peripheral blood mononuclear cells. The receptors were gathered from a person aged 18 to 75 in good health.

This clone was found many times. The read comes to an end 3 residues before the CDR3 does, leaving the germline J gene to fill in the end. The gene calls are TRBV6-2 or TRBV6-3 and TRBJ2-1; D is unclear. This CDR3 comprises 16 residues. CDR1 MNHEY and CDR2 SVGEGT come from the germline V gene. V lost 3 bases and J 0 bases, leaving 12 bases between the germline ends. CDR3 loop: CASSYSDSSSYNEQFF. Partial CDR3 DNA: TGTGCCAGCAGTTATTCTGACTCCAGCTCCTACAATGAG.

Ten or more counts support this clone. The CDR3 goes on 3 residues after the read ends, and that part is filled in from the germline J gene. The V and J genes are TRBV20-1 and TRBJ1-1, with D uncertain. Looked up from germline, CDR1 is DFQATT and CDR2 is SNEGSKA (reference sequence). The CDR3 extends over 14 amino acids. The V end lost 6 bases, the J end lost 5 bases, and 19 bases lay between the germline ends. The CDR3 loop reads CSAEETVLGTEAFF. Incomplete CDR3 DNA: TGCAGTGCGGAAGAAACGGTACTAGGGACTGAA.

About this clone: The read is 3 residues too short to cover the CDR3 end, so that end is filled in from the germline J gene. The V and J genes are TRBV6-4 and TRBJ2-1; D gene uncertain. Between the trimmed V and J ends, which lost 6 bases and 5 bases, there was a span of 11 bases. Germline V gene lookup returns CDR1 MRHNA and CDR2 SNTAGT. CDR3 length equals 13 residues. The CDR3 protein is CASRGQENNEQFF. CDR3 DNA, as far as it was read: TGTGCCAGCAGAGGGCAGGAGAACAATGAG.

Regarding this clone: Its ends do not fully match the called genes, so a read error is possible. The CDR3 end falls 3 residues outside the read, so it is completed with the germline J gene. The V call is TRBV2, the J call TRBJ1-4, with D unclear. Germline CDR1 reads SNHLY; CDR2 reads FYNNEI. The CDR3 runs to 14 residues. The chain's CDR3 is CASSKAVGNEKLFF. The sequenced part of the CDR3 DNA is TGTGCCAGCAGTAAAGCGGTCGGTAATGAAAAA. The full variable domain, rest sourced from reference TRBV2 and TRBJ1-4, is EPEVTQTPSHQVTQMGQEVILRCVPISNHLYFYWYRQILGQKVEFLVSFYNNEISEKSEIFDDQFSVERPDGSNFTLKIRSTKLEDSAMYFCASSKAVGNEKLFFGSGTQLSVL.

There are many counts of this clone. Read data end 3 residues before the CDR3 end; the end is taken from the germline J gene. The chain employs TRBV2 and TRBJ2-3, with TRBD2 matching over 10 bases. The CDR3 has 14 amino acids. V was pared by 10 bases and J by 1 base, with 5 bases of the junction left unmatched. CDR1 is SNHLY and CDR2 is FYNNEI in the germline V gene. CDR3 DNA, as far as it was read: TGTGCCACCAAAGGGACTAGCGGCACAGATACG. Translated: CATKGTSGTDT. The CDR3 in full is CATKGTSGTDTQYF.

In its sample, this clone was seen many times. With the read ending 3 residues before the CDR3 end, the germline J gene is used to fill in that end. V and J are TRBV7-3 and TRBJ2-1; 8 bases line up with TRBD2. This CDR3 has 16 residues. Germline trimming cut 4 bases from V and 2 bases from J; bases unmatched to any gene: 7. CDR1 and CDR2 (germline): SGHTA, FQGTGA. CDR3 DNA (partial): TGTGCCAGCAGCTCGGTAGCGGGGAGTACCTACAATGAG. Translating gives CASSSVAGSTYNE. In full, the CDR3 is CASSSVAGSTYNEQFF.

This clone was seen ten or more times. The read terminates 3 residues ahead of where the CDR3 ends, so the germline J gene completes it. This chain connects TRBV20-1 to TRBJ1-2, with D perhaps matching TRBD1 (6 bases). Trimming cost V 3 bases and J 5 bases, with 10 bases left between them. Germline V CDR1 and CDR2: DFQATT, SNEGSKA (reference sequence). The CDR3 contains 12 residues. This CDR3 reads CSASAGAYGYTF. The covered CDR3 bases are TGCAGTGCTAGTGCGGGGGCTTATGGC.

This clone has a count of ten or more. With the read ending 3 residues before the CDR3 end, the germline J gene is used to fill in that end. This chain links TRBV19 with TRBJ2-3; TRBD1 might be the D (5 bases). Germline V gives CDR1 LNHDA, CDR2 SQIVND (reference sequence). Trimming stripped 3 bases from V and 5 bases from J, with 12 bases between. The CDR3 is 14 residues long. The sequenced part of the CDR3 DNA is TGTGCCAGTAGTATCTGGGGTCAGGGAGATACG. Its protein is CASSIWGQGDT. The whole CDR3 protein reads CASSIWGQGDTQYF. Drawing the rest from reference TRBV19 and TRBJ2-3, the complete variable domain is DGGITQSPKYLFRKEGQNVTLSCEQNLNHDAMYWYRQDPGQGLRLIYYSQIVNDFQKGDIAEGYSVSREKKESFPLTVTSAQKNPTAFYLCASSIWGQGDTQYFGPGTRLTVL.

As concerns this clone: The read ends 3 residues before the CDR3 terminus; that terminus is restored from the germline J gene. V usage is TRBV2 and J usage is TRBJ2-7; D unclear. This CDR3 region has 14 residues. In germline, CDR1 is SNHLY, CDR2 FYNNEI. Trimming left V 1 base short and J 6 bases short, with 13 bases between. CDR3 DNA (partial): TGTGCCAGCAGTGAAGAATACTTAGAATTCGAG. Protein product: CASSEEYLEFE. The full-length CDR3 reads as CASSEEYLEFEQYF.

This clone showed up many times. The read is 3 residues too short to cover the CDR3 end, so that end is filled in from the germline J gene. The chain couples TRBV7-6 to TRBJ2-1, with 7 bases that match TRBD2. With 4 bases clipped from V and 4 bases from J, the junction kept 10 bases outside the gene matches. The CDR3 covers 16 residues. Germline CDR1 is SGHVS and CDR2 is FNYEAQ. The CDR3: CASSYAGGRTYNEQFF. The part of the CDR3 DNA that was read is TGTGCCAGCAGCTACGCTGGCGGGAGAACGTACAATGAG.

This clone showed up many times. Read sequence stops 3 residues before the CDR3 end, and the germline J gene provides the missing end. The V call is TRBV19, the J call TRBJ2-5, with 7 bases identical to TRBD2. This CDR3 region has 13 residues. CDR1 is LNHDA and CDR2 is SQIVND in the germline V gene (reference sequence). The trim removed 6 bases at V and 7 bases at J, leaving 8 bases unmatched. The CDR3 loop reads CASSPASGGTQYF. The CDR3 bases that were read are TGTGCCAGTAGCCCCGCTAGCGGCGGGACC. The variable domain in full, completed from reference TRBV19 and TRBJ2-5, reads DGGITQSPKYLFRKEGQNVTLSCEQNLNHDAMYWYRQDPGQGLRLIYYSQIVNDFQKGDIAEGYSVSREKKESFPLTVTSAQKNPTAFYLCASSPASGGTQYFGPGTRLLVL.

Details on this clone: The CDR3 goes on 3 residues after the read ends, and that part is filled in from the germline J gene. The chain uses TRBV18 and TRBJ1-1; D perhaps matches TRBD1 (6 bases). Germline V gene data show CDR1 as KGHSH and CDR2 as LQKENI. V was shortened by 5 bases and J by 4 bases, with 17 bases between the two germline ends. CDR3 size: 15 residues. CDR3 in amino acids: CASSGFQGSGTEAFF. The part of the CDR3 DNA that was read is TGTGCCAGCTCAGGCTTCCAGGGGTCGGGCACTGAA.

In this sample, this clone turned up many times. The covered CDR3 bases are TGCGCCAGCAGCTTGGCCGTCTCCGGGACAGACTATGGC. This translates into CASSLAVSGTDYG. The whole CDR3 sequence reads CASSLAVSGTDYGYTF. V and J are TRBV5-1 and TRBJ1-2; the match to TRBD1 covers 7 bases. The read falls 3 residues short of the CDR3 end, and the missing part is taken from the germline J gene. The CDR3 runs to 16 residues. After removal of 0 bases from V and 3 bases from J, the junction contained 8 bases not matched to a gene. Looked up from germline, CDR1 is SGHRS and CDR2 is YFSETQ.